The 24 T cell receptor beta chains listed next were all sequenced from one sample in a study of control samples from healthy donors and cancer patients. Clones were sequenced by immunoSEQ multiplex PCR, and TCRdb holds only the in-frame ones, with some missing. The sample carries 160,000 or so clones, about 93% recorded once. Input material: blood. The source of these receptors is a man aged 45-65 years in good health.

The CDR3 loop reads CASSLGGQEKLFF. CDR3 coding DNA: TGTGCCAGCAGCTTAGGAGGACAAGAAAAACTGTTTTTT. The chain joins TRBV7-9 to TRBJ1-4, with D tentatively TRBD1 (5 bases). This CDR3 spans 13 amino acids. Germline assignment: CDR1 SEHNR and CDR2 FQNEAQ (reference sequence). V lost 1 base to trimming and J lost 8 bases, with 8 bases between them.

The chain employs TRBV28 and TRBJ2-5; 12 positions match TRBD2. V lost 3 bases to trimming and J lost 4 bases; unmatched junction nucleotides: 3. This CDR3 has 15 residues. The germline CDR1 and CDR2 sequences are MDHEN and SYDVKM. CDR3 loop: CASSLLAGGSETQYF. The CDR3 coding sequence is TGTGCCAGCAGTTTGCTAGCGGGAGGGTCAGAGACCCAGTACTTC.

This sequence joins TRBV5-1 and TRBJ2-1, with 10 bases aligning to TRBD1. CDR1 is SGHRS and CDR2 is YFSETQ in the germline V gene. CDR3 length: 17 residues. After removal of 3 bases from V and 5 bases from J, the junction contained 11 bases not matched to a gene. The CDR3 nucleotides are TGCGCCAGCAGCTCACCTAGTCCCGGGACAGGGGACAATGAGCAGTTCTTC. Translated: CASSSPSPGTGDNEQFF.

V gene TRBV21-1 combines with J gene TRBJ1-5; the table names TRBD1, a call not compared with the DNA. TRBV21-1 is deemed a pseudogene. The CDR3 is 20 residues long. Here the CDR3 DNA reads TGTGCCAGCAGCAAAGCGCCGGAGGGCAGGGGGAGGTATAGCAATCAGCCCCAGCATTTT. Translating gives CASSKAPEGRGRYSNQPQHF.

J is TRBJ2-5 and V is TRBV4-1, with 13 bases matching TRBD2. The CDR3 has 17 residues. With V trimmed by 2 bases and J by 7 bases, 10 bases remained unmatched. Germline V gene lookup returns CDR1 MGHRA and CDR2 YSYEKL. CDR3 amino acids: CASSQSPGLAGRGTQYF. CDR3 in DNA: TGCGCCAGCAGCCAATCCCCGGGACTAGCGGGAAGGGGGACCCAGTACTTC.

The rearrangement uses TRBV5-1 and TRBJ2-7, with 10 bases lining up with TRBD2. Germline CDR1 reads SGHRS; CDR2 reads YFSETQ. Trimming at V came to 0 bases and at J to 2 bases, leaving 2 bases not matched to a gene. The CDR3 contains 15 residues. The CDR3 DNA is TGCGCCAGCAGCTTGGTTCTAGCGGGAGCCTACGAGCAGTACTTC. It specifies CASSLVLAGAYEQYF.

The V gene is TRBV6-2 or TRBV6-3, the J gene TRBJ2-1; 7 nucleotides agree with TRBD2. CDR3 length: 13 amino acids. V gave up 6 bases and J gave up 9 bases; unmatched junction bases: 8. CDR1 is MNHEY, CDR2 SVGEGT, per germline. CDR3 in DNA: TGTGCCAGCAGCGAAAGTATAGCGGGTGAGCAGTTCTTC. Its translation: CASSESIAGEQFF.

The chain has TRBV7-6 and TRBJ2-2, with 8 bases fitting TRBD1. The CDR3 extends over 14 amino acids. Germline lookup yields CDR1 SGHVS and CDR2 FNYEAQ. V lost 6 bases and J lost 5; bases outside the gene matches: 5. CDR3 DNA: TGTGCCAGCAGGGGGACAGGCGGAACCGGGGAGCTGTTTTTT. Translated, it gives CASRGTGGTGELFF.

The chain links TRBV6-5 to TRBJ2-3; maybe TRBD2 (5 bases). Germline V gene data show CDR1 as MNHEY and CDR2 as SVGAGI. The CDR3 totals 15 residues. The ends were cut back, 0 bases at V and 0 bases at J, with 7 bases in the middle. The CDR3 DNA sequence: TGTGCCAGCAGTTACTCCGGCGGGAGCACAGATACGCAGTATTTT. It yields the protein CASSYSGGSTDTQYF.

The chain couples TRBV24-1 to TRBJ2-2; 7 nucleotides match TRBD2. V was pared by 4 bases and J by 5 bases, with 6 bases of the junction left unmatched. Germline V gene data show CDR1 as KGHDR and CDR2 as SFDVKD. The CDR3 consists of 15 residues. The CDR3 DNA is TGTGCCACCAGTGACCAGGGACTATCTACCGGGGAGCTGTTTTTT. Its protein product is CATSDQGLSTGELFF.

The genes are TRBV12-2 and TRBJ2-1; no check of the table's D call, TRBD1, against the DNA was made. TRBV12-2 corresponds to a pseudogene. The CDR3 spans 18 residues. CDR3 sequence (DNA): TGTGCAAGTCGCCTATGCCGGGGACAGAATCAAGTCTACAATGAGCAGTTCTTC. This codes for CASRLCRGQNQVYNEQFF.

V is TRBV5-4 and J is TRBJ2-7; 10 bases map to TRBD2. The CDR3 is 19 amino acids. V gave up 5 bases and J gave up 0 bases; unmatched junction bases: 17. The germline V gene has CDR1 SGHNT and CDR2 YYREEE (reference sequence). CDR3 sequence reads: CASSWGTRPGLAYSYEQYF. DNA for the CDR3: TGTGCCAGCAGTTGGGGAACAAGGCCGGGACTAGCGTACTCCTACGAGCAGTACTTC.

This clone was counted between two and nine times. The chain links TRBV29-1 to TRBJ1-1; no reliable D call. The germline V gene has CDR1 SQVTM and CDR2 ANQGSEA. Trimming removed 6 bases at V and 2 bases at J, with 10 bases between. This CDR3 has 12 residues. CDR3 region: CSVRRGNTEAFF. DNA of the CDR3: TGCAGCGTCCGACGGGGTAACACTGAAGCTTTCTTT.

The V call is TRBV9, the J call TRBJ2-7; a possible D gene is TRBD1 (6 bases). V was shortened by 4 bases and J by 7 bases, with 15 bases between the two germline ends. CDR3 length: 13 amino acids. From germline, CDR1 is SGDLS and CDR2 YYNGEE. The CDR3 DNA reads TGTGCCAGCAGCAAAGGACAGTCTCTAGAGCAGTACTTC. Its translation: CASSKGQSLEQYF.

The chain carries TRBV5-1 and TRBJ2-7; no reliable D call. V gave up 0 bases and J gave up 4 bases, with 8 bases separating them. The germline V gene has CDR1 SGHRS and CDR2 YFSETQ. CDR3 size: 13 residues. CDR3 loop: CASSLDRGYEQYF. The DNA for the CDR3 is TGCGCCAGCAGCTTGGATCGTGGTTACGAGCAGTACTTC.

This clone came up a few times. V and J are TRBV11-2 and TRBJ1-1, with unresolved D. Germline assignment: CDR1 SGHAT and CDR2 FQNNGV. V lost 0 bases, J lost 1 base, and 3 bases lay in between. This CDR3 is 13 amino acids long. CDR3 loop: CASSLDRNTEAFF. As DNA, the CDR3 is TGTGCCAGCAGCTTAGACCGGAACACTGAAGCTTTCTTT. Variable domain in full (rest from reference TRBV11-2 and TRBJ1-1): EAGVAQSPRYKIIEKRQSVAFWCNPISGHATLYWYQQILGQGPKLLIQFQNNGVVDDSQLPKDRFSAERLKGVDSTLKIQPAKLEDSAVYLCASSLDRNTEAFFGQGTRLTVV.

The chain joins TRBV19 to TRBJ2-5; TRBD1 aligns across 7 bases. Trimming cost V 6 bases and J 1 base; bases outside gene matches: 5. Germline V lookup: CDR1 LNHDA, CDR2 SQIVND (reference sequence). The CDR3 length is 14 residues. CDR3 region: CASRLTGTQETQYF. CDR3 in DNA: TGTGCCAGTAGATTGACAGGGACCCAAGAGACCCAGTACTTC.

This chain connects TRBV9 to TRBJ1-4, with a weak D call TRBD1 (6 bases). Germline V gene lookup returns CDR1 SGDLS and CDR2 YYNGEE. Trimming took 0 bases from V and 8 from J, leaving 14 bases between them. The CDR3 consists of 15 residues. DNA of the CDR3: TGTGCCAGCAGCGTAGATAACCCGGGGGGCGAAAAACTGTTTTTT. Translated: CASSVDNPGGEKLFF.

This chain links TRBV30 with TRBJ1-3, with 7 bases aligning to TRBD1. This CDR3 is built from 13 residues. Looked up from germline, CDR1 is GTSNPN and CDR2 is SVGIG (reference sequence). Trimming took 4 bases from V and 7 from J; bases not matched to a gene: 7. This CDR3 reads CAWTRDRRNTIYF. The CDR3 region has the DNA TGTGCCTGGACCCGGGACAGACGGAACACCATATATTTT.

This chain links TRBV3-1 (or the pseudogene TRBV3-2) with TRBJ2-5, with D perhaps assigned TRBD1 or TRBD2 (7 bases each). The CDR3 is made up of 14 amino acids. In germline, CDR1 is LGHDT, CDR2 YNNKEL (reference sequence). Trimming shortened V by 4 bases and J by 5 bases, and 14 bases separated the two germline ends. The CDR3 sequence: CASSRSQGGETQYF. Written as DNA, the CDR3 is TGTGCCAGCAGCCGGAGTCAGGGGGGGGAGACCCAGTACTTC.

The chain is built from TRBV28 and TRBJ2-7, with 8 bases matching TRBD2. Losses at the gene ends were 5 bases for V and 6 bases for J; bases not matched to a gene: 9. In germline, CDR1 is MDHEN, CDR2 SYDVKM. The CDR3 covers 14 residues. The CDR3 region is CASSQAGVVSEQYF. In nucleotides, the CDR3 is TGTGCCAGCAGTCAAGCGGGAGTGGTCTCCGAGCAGTACTTC.

This chain connects TRBV28 to TRBJ1-5; the D is unclear. Trimming stripped 9 bases from V and 4 bases from J, with 22 bases between. CDR3 length equals 16 residues. Germline V gives CDR1 MDHEN, CDR2 SYDVKM. The CDR3 is CASQAWGGGSNQPQHF. CDR3 coding DNA: TGTGCCAGTCAAGCCTGGGGTGGCGGGTCTAATCAGCCCCAGCATTTT. The whole variable domain, filled in from reference TRBV28 and TRBJ1-5, reads DVKVTQSSRYLVKRTGEKVFLECVQDMDHENMFWYRQDPGLGLRLIYFSYDVKMKEKGDIPEGYSVSREKKERFSLILESASTNQTSMYLCASQAWGGGSNQPQHFGDGTRLSIL.

The chain employs TRBV23-1 and TRBJ1-1; 11 nucleotides match TRBD1. TRBV23-1 is an open reading frame whose function is uncertain. V was pared by 4 bases and J by 1 base, with 5 bases of the junction left unmatched. This CDR3 region has 16 residues. The CDR3 loop reads CASSPLGQGANTEAFF. The CDR3 DNA is TGCGCCAGCAGTCCGCTAGGACAGGGGGCGAACACTGAAGCTTTCTTT.

The chain has TRBV29-1 and TRBJ1-5, with 9 bases aligning to TRBD1. There are 15 residues in the CDR3. The ends lost 6 bases at V and 1 base at J; junction bases unmatched: 7. The V gene's germline CDR1 is SQVTM and CDR2 ANQGSEA. The CDR3 is CSVTQGAGSNQPQHF. Written as DNA, the CDR3 is TGCAGCGTAACACAGGGGGCCGGGAGCAATCAGCCCCAGCATTTT.